Below are 21 T cell receptor beta chains sequenced from a single sample in a study of T cell repertoires and leukemia-associated antigens. Each CDR3 protein is one row after TCRdb ran MiXCR on the 5' RACE reads. This table has about 12,000 distinct CDR3 sequences, over 40% appearing once. These receptors' antigens are unknown. The source material was CD3+ T cells sorted from blood and cultured. These receptor sequences come from a female donor in good health.

Regarding this clonotype: One end of the junction is discordant with germline, which a read error may explain. The chain is built from TRBV5-6 and TRBJ2-3, with 9 bases lining up with TRBD1. Germline loops: CDR1 SGHDT, CDR2 YYEEEE. The CDR3 has 16 amino acids. The CDR3 region is CTSSFEQGASTDTQYF. CDR3 DNA sequence: TGTACCAGCAGCTTCGAACAGGGGGCTAGCACAGATACGCAGTATTTT.

Comment on this clonotype: Given a much more abundant clone one base away, this may be a read error. CDR3 sequence (DNA): TGTACCAGCAGCTCTCATAGGACTAACTCCTACAATGAGCAGTTCTTC. Amino acids: CTSSSHRTNSYNEQFF. J is TRBJ2-1 and V is TRBV7-9; D might be TRBD2 (6 bases). Germline CDR1 reads SEHNR; CDR2 reads FQNEAQ (reference sequence). The CDR3 totals 16 residues.

The J gene is TRBJ2-3, the V gene TRBV6-5, with D tentatively TRBD2 (6 bases). The CDR3 loop spans 15 amino acids. Germline CDR1 is MNHEY and CDR2 is SVGAGI. V lost 2 bases, J lost 9 bases, and 18 bases lay in between. CDR3 coding DNA: TGTGCCAGCAGTTACGGAGCGGGCTTCTTAAAAACGCAGTATTTT. This encodes CASSYGAGFLKTQYF.

Points on this clonotype: One end of the junction fails to match germline, which may point to a read error. The rearrangement links TRBV20-1 to TRBJ1-1; D may be TRBD1 (6 bases). From germline, CDR1 is DFQATT and CDR2 SNEGSKA (reference sequence). CDR3 length equals 16 residues. CDR3 loop: CSARDPRGRTNTEAFF. The CDR3, as DNA: TGCAGTGCTAGAGATCCCAGGGGCAGAACGAACACCGAAGCTTTCTTT.

The chain carries TRBV4-2 and TRBJ1-1; 7 bases fit TRBD1. Germline V gene data show CDR1 as LGHNA and CDR2 as YNFKEQ. The V gene end was trimmed by 3 bases and the J gene end by 3 bases; junction bases not matched to a gene: 10. The CDR3 contains 16 residues. As DNA, the CDR3 is TGTGCCAGCAGCCACGTGGCCCGGGACAGTGACACTGAAGCTTTCTTT. This gives the protein CASSHVARDSDTEAFF.

This clonotype is large. The V call is TRBV4-3, the J call TRBJ2-5; 12 bases align to TRBD2. Germline loops: CDR1 LGHNA, CDR2 YSLEER. The V and J ends lost 2 bases and 2 bases, in that order; junction bases with no gene match: 6. CDR3 length: 17 amino acids. Here the CDR3 DNA reads TGCGCCAGCAGCCAAAGTCCTGGACTAGCGGGACAAGAGACCCAGTACTTC. Its protein product is CASSQSPGLAGQETQYF.

Note on this clonotype: This could be a read error, since a much larger clone is one nucleotide away. The rearrangement uses TRBV23-1 and TRBJ2-7; D remains ambiguous. TRBV23-1 qualifies as an ORF whose function is uncertain. CDR3 length: 16 residues. The CDR3: CASSPPGSYLSYERYF. As DNA, the CDR3 is TGCGCCAGCAGTCCCCCCGGGTCTTATCTATCCTACGAGCGGTACTTC.

Ten or more counts support this clonotype. The junction departs from the called germline gene at one end, perhaps through a read error. The chain carries TRBV20-1 and TRBJ1-5; D gene unclear. The CDR3 is made up of 14 amino acids. CDR1 is DFQATT and CDR2 is SNEGSKA in the germline V gene (reference sequence). The DNA for the CDR3 is TGCAGTGCTAGAGAGGGTTTTGCGAATCGGCCCCAGCATTTT. Amino acid sequence: CSAREGFANRPQHF.

The chain couples TRBV18 to TRBJ2-2; D unclear. V dropped 6 bases and J dropped 11 bases, with 19 bases sitting between them. The CDR3 has 14 amino acids. In germline, CDR1 is KGHSH, CDR2 LQKENI. The CDR3 DNA follows: TGTGCCAGCTCCCCGATGCTCATCCTTGGTGAGCTGTTTTTT. Its protein is CASSPMLILGELFF. Drawing the rest from reference TRBV18 and TRBJ2-2, the complete variable domain is NAGVMQNPRHLVRRRGQEARLRCSPMKGHSHVYWYRQLPEEGLKFMVYLQKENIIDESGMPKERFSAEFPKEGPSILRIQQVVRGDSAAYFCASSPMLILGELFFGEGSRLTVL.

This rearrangement joins TRBV5-1 to TRBJ1-3; possibly TRBD1 for D (6 bases). This CDR3 has 18 residues. Germline V CDR1 and CDR2: SGHRS, YFSETQ. The V end was cut by 6 bases, the J end by 0 bases, with 22 bases between. The CDR3 sequence: CASKNREGGQNSGNTIYF. CDR3 nucleotide sequence: TGCGCCAGCAAGAACAGGGAAGGGGGGCAGAACTCTGGAAACACCATATATTTT.

This clonotype is categorized as medium-sized (0.01 to 0.1%). This rearrangement joins TRBV6-5 to TRBJ1-2; D is perhaps TRBD1 (5 bases). The CDR3 is 12 residues long. Germline loops: CDR1 MNHEY, CDR2 SVGAGI. V was trimmed by 6 bases and J by 4 bases, leaving 9 bases between them. CDR3 DNA: TGTGCCAGCAGACCCCAGGGCTATGGCTACACCTTC. Translation: CASRPQGYGYTF.

This clonotype appeared many times. With a much larger clone just one base away, this may be a read error. The final CDR3 position lacks the conserved phenylalanine or tryptophan, pointing to a likely read error. J is TRBJ2-1 and V is TRBV11-2; no definite D call. The germline CDR1 and CDR2 sequences are SGHAT and FQNNGV. This CDR3 is built from 12 residues. Trimming stripped 3 bases from V and 5 bases from J, with 5 bases between. The CDR3 DNA is TGTGCCAGCAGCTTCGCCAACAATGAGCAGTTCCTC. It encodes CASSFANNEQFL.

This clonotype was seen repeatedly, ten times or more. This rearrangement joins TRBV7-8 to TRBJ2-2; a weak D match, TRBD2 (6 bases). V was pared by 4 bases and J by 0 bases, with 9 bases between. From germline, CDR1 is SGHVS and CDR2 FQNEAQ. CDR3 length: 15 amino acids. The CDR3 bases are TGTGCCAGCAGCTCCTGGGGGGCGAACACCGGGGAGCTGTTTTTT. Translating gives CASSSWGANTGELFF.

This clonotype has a count of ten or more. The chain recombines TRBV24-1 with TRBJ2-3, with D perhaps assigned TRBD1 or TRBD2 (5 bases each). Germline V gene lookup returns CDR1 KGHDR and CDR2 SFDVKD. V lost 4 bases to trimming and J lost 1 base, with 11 bases between them. CDR3 length: 15 amino acids. The CDR3 coding sequence is TGTGCCACCAGTGACCCGGGGCAGGGCACAGATACGCAGTATTTT. Its protein is CATSDPGQGTDTQYF.

The V and J genes are TRBV15 and TRBJ2-6; 7 bases are shared with TRBD1. The CDR3 sequence is 17 residues long. Losses at the gene ends were 1 base for V and 0 bases for J; bases not matched to a gene: 3. Germline V gene lookup returns CDR1 LNHNV and CDR2 YYDKDF (reference sequence). The CDR3 here is CATSRGDSSSGANVLTF. CDR3 in DNA: TGTGCCACCAGCAGAGGGGACAGCAGCTCTGGGGCCAACGTCCTGACTTTC.

As for this clonotype: One end of the junction does not line up with germline, which may come from a read error. V usage is TRBV12-3 or TRBV12-4 and J usage is TRBJ1-2; no definite D call. The CDR3 extends over 12 amino acids. The CDR3 DNA follows: TGCGCCAGCAGTTTGGGGAACTATGACTACACCTTC. Amino acids: CASSLGNYDYTF.

This clonotype is medium-sized (0.01 to 0.1%) by share. The J gene is TRBJ1-3, the V gene TRBV5-1; no clear D gene. Trimming removed 0 bases from V and 0 bases from J, with 7 bases in between. This CDR3 contains 15 residues. Germline lookup yields CDR1 SGHRS and CDR2 YFSETQ. The CDR3 coding sequence is TGCGCCAGCAGCTTGGAAGCGGACTCTGGAAACACCATATATTTT. This translates into CASSLEADSGNTIYF.

The sample holds many counts of this clonotype. The CDR3 nucleotides read TGCGCCAGCAGCCAAATACTAGCGGGGGACACAGATACGCAGTATTTT. This sequence encodes CASSQILAGDTDTQYF. V gene TRBV4-3 combines with J gene TRBJ2-3; 11 nucleotides match TRBD2. The CDR3 sequence is 16 residues long. CDR1 LGHNA and CDR2 YSLEER come from the germline V gene. Trimming took 2 bases from V and 2 from J; bases not matched to a gene: 3.

This clonotype appeared once. V gene TRBV4-1 combines with J gene TRBJ2-7; TRBD1 matches at 7 bases. This CDR3 comprises 17 residues. CDR1 is MGHRA, CDR2 YSYEKL, per germline. V lost 4 bases and J lost 6; bases outside the gene matches: 18. CDR3 DNA: TGCGCCAGCAGCCGATCGGACAGGCCTTTACAGGGCGTCGAGCAGTACTTC. Its protein product is CASSRSDRPLQGVEQYF.

The CDR3 DNA reads TGCAGCGTTGAAGGACCCACAGACCACGAGCAGTACTTC. It translates to CSVEGPTDHEQYF. The V gene is TRBV29-1, the J gene TRBJ2-7; D unclear. The V gene's germline CDR1 is SQVTM and CDR2 ANQGSEA. The V end lost 1 base, the J end lost 5 bases, and 12 bases lay between the germline ends. The CDR3 length is 13 residues.

This chain connects TRBV7-6 to TRBJ1-1; D uncertain. CDR1 and CDR2 (germline): SGHVS, FNYEAQ. The V end was cut by 1 base, the J end by 1 base, with 13 bases between. This CDR3 is 16 amino acids long. This CDR3 reads CASSLVGSGPNTEAFF. CDR3 coding DNA: TGTGCCAGCAGCTTAGTCGGGAGCGGGCCGAACACTGAAGCTTTCTTT.